This record looks at one T cell receptor beta chain sequence and its context. Its specific antigen is unknown. The record has no base qualities; no much larger clone is one base away. From a lookup of the germline V gene, CDR1 and CDR2 are SGHDN and FVKESK. V loses 0 bases, J loses 5 bases, and the germline ends lie 7 bases apart. Including the terminal cysteine and phenylalanine, the CDR3 comprises 14 residues. This entry keeps only the CDR3 DNA: 42 bases, framed from base 1. These data are taken from a study of blood T cell repertoires in COVID-19 (dated by TCRdb to 2018 to 2020). For the wider study: The collaborator samples originated in the United States, Italy and Spain and spanned the acute and convalescent phases of COVID-19. The material from the prospective study consisted of cDNA or gDNA derived from T cells, B-cell-depleted T cells, or PBMCs. The dataset comprised deeply sampled blood TCRbeta repertoires from subjects exposed to, actively infected with, or recovered from COVID-19. The repertoires were released in a freely available public database meant as a resource for research on the immune response to SARS-CoV-2. Samples were obtained from the ongoing ImmuneRACE study (first 160 participants) and from 950 to 1,500 subjects provided by 6 global collaborators. Nearly every sample came with metadata listing a de-identified subject ID, COVID-19 status, age in years and sex. Where HLA class I and class II types were available, the types were taken from metadata supplied by the sample provider, not from assay-based typing. What the research found in general, with its limitations: The amount of clinical and demographic metadata varied by source and participant and was provided uncurated.

TCRbeta CDR3 regions were amplified from genomic DNA by means of the immunoSEQ Assay, a bias-controlled multiplex PCR. The study's own analysis went as follows. Nucleated cell counts per sample were estimated from amplification of reference gene primers within the assay. To quantify the absolute abundance of each unique TCRbeta CDR3 rearrangement, sequence reads were collapsed and filtered. For each sample, productive Simpson clonality was calculated as the square root of Simpson's diversity index across productive rearrangements. TCRdb carries this immuneACCESS record with in-frame sequences only. Its versions omit some clonotypes, under half of them owing to an unresolved V gene in the studies checked, with the rest unexplained. V, J and clone size were drawn from that table, and D and trimming were deduced from the DNA. The sample table shows under 200,000 clones, and about four fifths are seen once. The ten largest clones capture 8.1% of the sample.

In Seattle, one collaborating source enrolled patients while the infection was active and tracked those patients longitudinally over the course of disease. Collaborating institutions collected whole blood in K2EDTA tubes following their own protocols. For TCRbeta analysis, collaborators shipped samples as frozen whole blood, isolated PBMCs, or DNA extracted from either of those sample types. The TCR was taken from a woman aged 55 to 70 with COVID-19, enrolled during active disease. The chain uses TRBV14 and TRBJ1-4; TRBD1 is perhaps the D gene, given 6 matching bases. Sequenced sample: peripheral blood. The sequenced DNA: TGTGCCAGCAGCCAAGATACAGGGAATGAAAAACTGTTTTTT. It translates to CASSQDTGNEKLFF.